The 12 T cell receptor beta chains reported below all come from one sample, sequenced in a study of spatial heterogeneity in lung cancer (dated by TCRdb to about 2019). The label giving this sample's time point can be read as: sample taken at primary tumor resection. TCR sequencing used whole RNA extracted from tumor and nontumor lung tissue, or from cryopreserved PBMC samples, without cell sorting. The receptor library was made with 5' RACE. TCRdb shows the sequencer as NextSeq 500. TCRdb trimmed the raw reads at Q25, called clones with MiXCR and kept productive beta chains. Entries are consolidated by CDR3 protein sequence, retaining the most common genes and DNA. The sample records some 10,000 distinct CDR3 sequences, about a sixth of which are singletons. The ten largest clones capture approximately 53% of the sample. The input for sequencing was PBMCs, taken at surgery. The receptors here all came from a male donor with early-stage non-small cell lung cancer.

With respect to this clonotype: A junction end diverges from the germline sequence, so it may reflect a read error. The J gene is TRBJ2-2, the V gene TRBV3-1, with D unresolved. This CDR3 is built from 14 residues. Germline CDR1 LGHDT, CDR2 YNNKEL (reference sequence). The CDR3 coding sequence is TGTGCCAGCAGCTTTGCCCCGAATACCGGGGAGCTGTTTTTT. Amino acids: CASSFAPNTGELFF.

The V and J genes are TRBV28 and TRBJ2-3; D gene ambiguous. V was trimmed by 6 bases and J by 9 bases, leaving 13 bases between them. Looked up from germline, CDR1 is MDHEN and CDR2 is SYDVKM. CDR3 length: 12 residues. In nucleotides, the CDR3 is TGTGCCAGCAGGCCTGAAGGCCCCACGCAGTATTTT. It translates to CASRPEGPTQYF.

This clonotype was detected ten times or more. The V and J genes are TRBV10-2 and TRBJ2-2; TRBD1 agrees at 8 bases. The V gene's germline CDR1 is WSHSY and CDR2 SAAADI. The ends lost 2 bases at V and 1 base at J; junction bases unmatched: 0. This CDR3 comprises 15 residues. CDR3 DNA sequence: TGCGCCAGCAGTGAGGGGACAGGGAACACCGGGGAGCTGTTTTTT. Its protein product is CASSEGTGNTGELFF.

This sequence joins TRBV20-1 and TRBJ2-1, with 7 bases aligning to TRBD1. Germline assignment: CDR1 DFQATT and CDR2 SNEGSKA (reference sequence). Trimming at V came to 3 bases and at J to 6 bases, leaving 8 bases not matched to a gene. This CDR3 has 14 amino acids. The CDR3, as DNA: TGCAGTGCTAGGGGGCACAGGGGAGTCAATGAGCAGTTCTTC. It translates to CSARGHRGVNEQFF.

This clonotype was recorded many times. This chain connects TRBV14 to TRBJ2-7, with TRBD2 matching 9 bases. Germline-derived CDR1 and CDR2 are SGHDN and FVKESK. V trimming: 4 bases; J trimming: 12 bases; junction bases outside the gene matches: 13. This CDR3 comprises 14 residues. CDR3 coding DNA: TGTGCCAGCAGCCCGAATGGACTAGCGACCACCCCGTACTTC. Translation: CASSPNGLATTPYF.

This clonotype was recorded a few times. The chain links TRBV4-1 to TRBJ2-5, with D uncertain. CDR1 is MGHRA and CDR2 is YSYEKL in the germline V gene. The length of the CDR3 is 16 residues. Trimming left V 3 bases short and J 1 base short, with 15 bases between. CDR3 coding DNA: TGCGCCAGCAGCCAGCGGTCTTCTAGGGCCCAAGAGACCCAGTACTTC. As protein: CASSQRSSRAQETQYF.

DNA of the CDR3: TGTGCCAGCAGCTCTGAGCGGGGCTACAATGAGCAGTTCTTC. Encoded protein: CASSSERGYNEQFF. The genes are TRBV4-2 and TRBJ2-1; 7 nucleotides agree with TRBD2. V trimming: 5 bases; J trimming: 3 bases; junction bases outside the gene matches: 4. The CDR3 is 14 amino acids. CDR1 is LGHNA, CDR2 YNFKEQ, per germline.

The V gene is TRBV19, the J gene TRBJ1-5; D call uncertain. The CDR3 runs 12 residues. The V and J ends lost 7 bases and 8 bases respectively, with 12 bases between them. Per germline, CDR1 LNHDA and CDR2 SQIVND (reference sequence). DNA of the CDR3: TGTGCCAGTACCAACCGGTTGGAGCCCCAGCATTTT. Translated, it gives CASTNRLEPQHF.

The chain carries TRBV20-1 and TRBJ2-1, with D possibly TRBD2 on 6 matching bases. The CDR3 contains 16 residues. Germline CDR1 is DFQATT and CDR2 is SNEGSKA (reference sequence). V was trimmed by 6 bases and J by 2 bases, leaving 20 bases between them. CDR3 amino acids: CSADPVVSGPYNEQFF. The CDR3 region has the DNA TGCAGTGCCGATCCGGTTGTTAGCGGCCCCTACAATGAGCAGTTCTTC.

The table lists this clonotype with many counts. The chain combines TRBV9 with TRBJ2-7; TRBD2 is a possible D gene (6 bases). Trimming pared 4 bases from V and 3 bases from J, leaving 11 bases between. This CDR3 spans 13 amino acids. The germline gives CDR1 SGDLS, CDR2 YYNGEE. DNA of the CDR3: TGTGCCAGCAGCCCCAGGAGGGACTACGAGCAGTACTTC. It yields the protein CASSPRRDYEQYF. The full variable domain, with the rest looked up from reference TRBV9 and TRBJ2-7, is DSGVTQTPKHLITATGQRVTLRCSPRSGDLSVYWYQQSLDQGLQFLIQYYNGEERAKGNILERFSAQQFPDLHSELNLSSLELGDSALYFCASSPRRDYEQYFGPGTRLTVT.

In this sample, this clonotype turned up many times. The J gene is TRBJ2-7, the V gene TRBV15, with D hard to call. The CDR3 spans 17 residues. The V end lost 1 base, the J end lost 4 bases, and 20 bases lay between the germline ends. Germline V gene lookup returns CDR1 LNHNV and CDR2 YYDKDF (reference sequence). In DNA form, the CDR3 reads TGTGCCACCAGCAGAGCCGCCGGCCCGGTACCAGGATACGAGCAGTACTTC. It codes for CATSRAAGPVPGYEQYF.

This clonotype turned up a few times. The CDR3 reads CASSLSRLSEQYF. CDR3 bases: TGTGCCAGCAGTTTGTCCCGACTCTCCGAGCAGTACTTC. The chain recombines TRBV28 with TRBJ2-7; D not resolved. The CDR3 runs to 13 residues. V lost 3 bases, J lost 6 bases, and 12 bases lay in between. The germline V gene encodes CDR1 MDHEN and CDR2 SYDVKM.